The T cell receptor (beta chain) described here comes from a study of T-cell reconstitution after alpha-beta-depleted transplantation in children. Trimming removed 6 bases from V and 8 bases from J; junction bases left unmatched: 7. The CDR3 covers 13 residues. This clonotype has ten or more counts. Using unique molecular identifiers, the investigators prepared the TCRbeta library. TCRdb re-called the PCR reads with MiXCR, one entry per CDR3 protein. The table includes about 460,000 distinct CDR3 sequences, around 13% detected once. The origin of this receptor is a human donor who donated a stem cell graft to a child with combined immunodeficiency. The source was PBMCs from the stem cell graft donor, collected from the stem cell graft. The chain links TRBV12-3 or TRBV12-4 to TRBJ2-1; 7 nucleotides agree with TRBD2. CDR3 residues: CASSLTSLHEQFF. The CDR3, as DNA: TGTGCCAGCAGCCTGACTAGCCTACATGAGCAGTTCTTC.